The T cell receptor beta chain under discussion was sequenced for a study of control samples from healthy donors and cancer patients. CDR1 is SQVTM and CDR2 is ANQGSEA in the germline V gene. V shed 4 bases and J shed 7 bases, with 17 bases lying between them. The CDR3 length is 14 residues. The data were produced by immunoSEQ multiplex PCR, yet TCRdb's version contains in-frame clones alone and is incomplete. The sample lists about 90,000 clones, 93% occurring once. Sequences were obtained from blood. The origin of this receptor is a woman in her thirties in good health. The chain couples TRBV29-1 to TRBJ2-4; D assignment may be TRBD1 or TRBD2 (7 bases each). Here the CDR3 DNA reads TGCAGCGTTGGGGGAGGGGTGACAGGGAACATTCAGTACTTC. This sequence encodes CSVGGGVTGNIQYF.